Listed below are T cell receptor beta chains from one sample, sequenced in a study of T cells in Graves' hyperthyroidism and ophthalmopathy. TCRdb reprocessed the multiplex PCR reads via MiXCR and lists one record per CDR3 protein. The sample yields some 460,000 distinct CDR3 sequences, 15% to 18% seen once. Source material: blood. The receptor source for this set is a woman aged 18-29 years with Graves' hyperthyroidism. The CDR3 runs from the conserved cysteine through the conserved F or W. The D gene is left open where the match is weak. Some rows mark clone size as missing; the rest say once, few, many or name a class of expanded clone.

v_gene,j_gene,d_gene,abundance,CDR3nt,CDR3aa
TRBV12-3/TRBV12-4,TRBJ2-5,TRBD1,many,TGTGCCAGCAGCTCTCTTCCGGTCGACAGGGGGGAGACCCAGTACTTC,CASSSLPVDRGETQYF
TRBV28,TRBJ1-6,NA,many,TGTGCCAGCAGTTTATCTCGAGTAAACTATAATTCACCCCTCCACTTT,CASSLSRVNYNSPLHF
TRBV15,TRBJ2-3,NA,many,TGTGCCACCAGCAGAGGGACGCAGCCTAGCACAGATACGCAGTATTTT,CATSRGTQPSTDTQYF
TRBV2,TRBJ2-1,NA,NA,TGTGCCAGCCGGGACCAATTATACAATGAGCAGTTCTTC,CASRDQLYNEQFF
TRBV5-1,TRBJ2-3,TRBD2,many,TGCGCCAGCATGGATGACTGGACTAGCGGGGCCAATACGCAGTATTTT,CASMDDWTSGANTQYF
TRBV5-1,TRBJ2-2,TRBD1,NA,TGCGCCAGCAGCCCTAGCCGGGGGACAGGGCGCGGGGAGCTGTTTTTT,CASSPSRGTGRGELFF
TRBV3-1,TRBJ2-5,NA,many,TGTGCCAGCAGCCATCGAGACTGGCAAGAGACCCAGTACTTC,CASSHRDWQETQYF
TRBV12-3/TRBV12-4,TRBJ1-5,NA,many,TGTGCCAGCAGTTTTATAGGGGGTTTCGGCCAGCCCCAGCATTTT,CASSFIGGFGQPQHF
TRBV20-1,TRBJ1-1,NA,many,TGCAGTGCTGTGGGGTTGGGCACTGAAGCTTTCTTT,CSAVGLGTEAFF
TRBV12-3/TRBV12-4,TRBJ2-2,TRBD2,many,TGTGCCAGCAGCCGGGGGGGGACCGGGGAGCTGTTTTTT,CASSRGGTGELFF
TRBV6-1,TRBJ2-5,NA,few,TGTGCCAGCAGCAACAACCCCCTGGCGGACCGACAAGAGACCCAGTACTTC,CASSNNPLADRQETQYF
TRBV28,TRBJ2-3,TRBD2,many,TGTGCCAGCAGTTTCCGGACTAGCGGGGGGGCAGGAGATACGCAGTATTTT,CASSFRTSGGAGDTQYF
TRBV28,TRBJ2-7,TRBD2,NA,TGTGCCAGCAGTGGACCGACTAGCCCAGCCTACGAGCAGTACTTC,CASSGPTSPAYEQYF
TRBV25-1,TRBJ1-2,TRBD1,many,TGTGCCAGCAGTGACGTCCAGGGGGATGGCTACACCTTC,CASSDVQGDGYTF
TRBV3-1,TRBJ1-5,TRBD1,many,TGTGCCAGCAGCCAAGATTCCAGGGGGGCCCAGCCCCAGCATTTT,CASSQDSRGAQPQHF
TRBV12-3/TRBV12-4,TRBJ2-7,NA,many,TGTGCCAGCAGCCTTTCCCACACCTACGAGCAGTACTTC,CASSLSHTYEQYF
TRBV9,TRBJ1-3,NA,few,TGTGCCAGCAGCGTAGGGGGGCACTCTGGAAACACCATATATTTT,CASSVGGHSGNTIYF
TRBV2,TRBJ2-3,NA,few,TGTGCCAGCAGTGAAGATAGACCAGATACGCAGTATTTT,CASSEDRPDTQYF
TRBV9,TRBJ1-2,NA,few,TGTGCCAGCAGCACGCGAGGCAGCCACTATGGCTACACCTTC,CASSTRGSHYGYTF
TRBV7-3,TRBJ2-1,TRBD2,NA,TGTGCCAGCAGCTTAGGGACTAGACCTTACAATGAGCAGTTCTTC,CASSLGTRPYNEQFF
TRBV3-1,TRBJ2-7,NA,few,TGTGCCAGCAGCCAGGGCAGGGAGGCCGACGAGCAGTACTTC,CASSQGREADEQYF
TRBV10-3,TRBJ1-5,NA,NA,TGTGCCATCAGTGAGGAGCCAGGGAACAATCAGCCCCAGCATTTT,CAISEEPGNNQPQHF
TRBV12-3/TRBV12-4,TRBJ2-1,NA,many,TGTGCCAGCAGTTCACAGGGAGGACTCAATGAGCAGTTCTTC,CASSSQGGLNEQFF
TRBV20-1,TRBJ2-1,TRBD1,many,TGCAGTGCTAGAGATGAACAGGGGGAGCGAATAGCCTACAATGAGCAGTTCTTC,CSARDEQGERIAYNEQFF
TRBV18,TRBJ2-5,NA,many,TGTGCCAGCTCACCAACCCAAGAGACCCAGTACTTC,CASSPTQETQYF
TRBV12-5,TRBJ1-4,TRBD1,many,TGTGCTAGTGGTTTGGTACTGGGACAGGGAAATGAAAAACTGTTTTTT,CASGLVLGQGNEKLFF
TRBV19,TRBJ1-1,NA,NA,TGTGCCAGCCTAAGTCCAGCTGAAGCTTTCTTT,CASLSPAEAFF
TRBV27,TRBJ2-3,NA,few,TGTGCCAGCAGTCAGGGTGGCGGTGGAGAGACGCAGTATTTT,CASSQGGGGETQYF
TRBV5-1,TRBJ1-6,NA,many,TGCGCCAGCAGCCTCGACGGCCCCAATAATTCACCCCTCCACTTT,CASSLDGPNNSPLHF
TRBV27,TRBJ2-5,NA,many,TGTGCCAGCAGTGTGACAGGTATCCAAGAGACCCAGTACTTC,CASSVTGIQETQYF
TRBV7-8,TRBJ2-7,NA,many,TGTGCCAGCAGCTTAGCGGGGTCGAACTACGAGCAGTACTTC,CASSLAGSNYEQYF
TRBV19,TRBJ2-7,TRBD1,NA,TGTGCCAGTAGAGATGTGAATGACGGGACAGGGAACTACGAGCAGTACTTC,CASRDVNDGTGNYEQYF
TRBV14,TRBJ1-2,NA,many,TGTGCCAGCAGCCTACGAAGGAGCGCAAACTATGGCTACACCTTC,CASSLRRSANYGYTF
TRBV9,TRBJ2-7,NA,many,TGTGCCAGCAGCGTAGGTGGAGCGTACTCCTACGAGCAGTACTTC,CASSVGGAYSYEQYF
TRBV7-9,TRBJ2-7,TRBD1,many,TGTGCCAGCAGCCATCCGGGACAGGCACCTTACGAGCAGTACTTC,CASSHPGQAPYEQYF
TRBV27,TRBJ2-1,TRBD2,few,TGTGCCAGCAGTTTAAGCGGTGGGGCTAGCGGGAGAAGGTCCTACAATGAGCAGTTCTTC,CASSLSGGASGRRSYNEQFF
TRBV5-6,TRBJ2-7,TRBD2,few,TGTGCCAGCAGTTCCGGGACTAGCGGATACTACGAGCAGTACTTC,CASSSGTSGYYEQYF
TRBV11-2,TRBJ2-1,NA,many,TGTGCCAGCAGTTCAGGTGGTTCGCTGTTCTTC,CASSSGGSLFF
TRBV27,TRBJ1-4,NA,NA,TGTGCCAGCCGGGGAGAGGGCCCCCTTGATTTAGGTGGGGAAAAACTGTTTTTT,CASRGEGPLDLGGEKLFF
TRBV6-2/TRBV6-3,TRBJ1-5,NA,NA,TGTGCCTGCGACACAGGGTATAGCAATCAGCCCCAGCATTTT,CACDTGYSNQPQHF
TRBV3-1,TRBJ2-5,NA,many,TGTGCCAGCAACCAAGGGGGTGGAGAGACCCAGTACTTC,CASNQGGGETQYF
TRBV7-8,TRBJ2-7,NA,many,TGTGCCAGCAGCTTAAACAACCACGAGCAGTACTTC,CASSLNNHEQYF
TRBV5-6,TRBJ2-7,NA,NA,TGTGCCAGCGGCTCAGGACCCACGGACGCTGGGGAGCAGTACTTC,CASGSGPTDAGEQYF
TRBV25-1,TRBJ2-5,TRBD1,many,TGTGCCAGCAGTTACCAGCCGTTGGCGGGACAGGGGGGGACCCAGTACTTC,CASSYQPLAGQGGTQYF